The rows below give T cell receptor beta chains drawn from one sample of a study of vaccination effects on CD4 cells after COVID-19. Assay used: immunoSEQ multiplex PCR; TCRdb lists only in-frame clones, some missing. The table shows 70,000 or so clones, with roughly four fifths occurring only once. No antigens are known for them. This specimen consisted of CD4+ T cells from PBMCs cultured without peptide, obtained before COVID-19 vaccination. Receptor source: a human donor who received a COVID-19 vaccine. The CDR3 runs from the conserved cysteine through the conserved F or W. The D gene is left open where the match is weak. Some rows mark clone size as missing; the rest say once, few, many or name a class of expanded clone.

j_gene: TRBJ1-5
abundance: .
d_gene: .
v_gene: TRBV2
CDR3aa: CASSDGGNQPQHF
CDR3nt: TGTGCCAGCAGTGACGGGGGAAATCAGCCCCAGCATTTT

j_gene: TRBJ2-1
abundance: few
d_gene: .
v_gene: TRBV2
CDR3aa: CASSEEGWRGNEQFF
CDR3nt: TGTGCCAGCAGTGAAGAGGGGTGGCGAGGAAATGAGCAGTTCTTC

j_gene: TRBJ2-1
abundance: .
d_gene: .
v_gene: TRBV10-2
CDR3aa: CASSEAGSYNEQFF
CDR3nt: TGCGCCAGCAGTGAAGCCGGTTCCTACAATGAGCAGTTCTTC

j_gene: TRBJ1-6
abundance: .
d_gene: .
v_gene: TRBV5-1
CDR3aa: CASSVARGSPLHF
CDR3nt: TGCGCCAGCAGCGTCGCCCGAGGTTCACCCCTCCACTTT

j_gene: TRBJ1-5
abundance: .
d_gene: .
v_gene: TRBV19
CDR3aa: CASNPDGDSNQPQHF
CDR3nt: TGTGCCAGTAACCCGGACGGAGATAGCAATCAGCCCCAGCATTTT

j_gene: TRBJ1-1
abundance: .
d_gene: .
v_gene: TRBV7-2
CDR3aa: CASSLGGGRSAFF
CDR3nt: TGTGCCAGCAGCTTAGGGGGGGGGCGTTCAGCTTTCTTT

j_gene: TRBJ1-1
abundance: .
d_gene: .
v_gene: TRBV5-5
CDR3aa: CASSLAWTEKAFF
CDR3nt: TGTGCCAGCAGCTTGGCGTGGACAGAGAAGGCTTTCTTT

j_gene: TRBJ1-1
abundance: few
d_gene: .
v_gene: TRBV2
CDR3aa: CASSEARQMNTEAFF
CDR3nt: TGTGCCAGCAGTGAAGCTAGACAGATGAACACTGAAGCTTTCTTT

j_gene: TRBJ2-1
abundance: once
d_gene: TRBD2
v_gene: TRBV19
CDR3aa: CASQPRGNNEQFF
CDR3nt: TGTGCCAGTCAGCCGCGGGGGAATAATGAGCAGTTCTTC

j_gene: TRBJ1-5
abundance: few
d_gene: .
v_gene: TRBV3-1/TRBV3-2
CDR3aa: CASSQANQPQHF
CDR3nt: TGTGCCAGCAGCCAGGCCAATCAGCCCCAGCATTTT